This TCR beta chain was sequenced during a study of long-term antiretroviral therapy in people with HIV. CDR3 length: 18 amino acids. V was clipped by 6 bases and J by 6 bases, with 30 bases between them. Germline V gene data show CDR1 as LNHDA and CDR2 as SQIVND (reference sequence). At the survey level, the v3.0 immunoSEQ assay was run. Data came from immunoSEQ multiplex PCR; TCRdb stores just in-frame clones and leaves some out. This sample has about 16,000 clones, with around 90% found just once. Every donor contributed at least one pre-ART and at least two post-ART PBMC samples. This material consisted of unsorted PBMCs, taken more than 2.2 years before starting antiretroviral therapy. The chain combines TRBV19 with TRBJ2-7; D is perhaps TRBD1 (6 bases). This sequence was found in a woman between 25 and 40 years old with HIV. CDR3 nucleotide sequence: TGTGCCAGTAGCTCAGGGGCCACGAGGGGTCTCCCGGGGCGCGAGCAGTACTTC. This translates into CASSSGATRGLPGREQYF.